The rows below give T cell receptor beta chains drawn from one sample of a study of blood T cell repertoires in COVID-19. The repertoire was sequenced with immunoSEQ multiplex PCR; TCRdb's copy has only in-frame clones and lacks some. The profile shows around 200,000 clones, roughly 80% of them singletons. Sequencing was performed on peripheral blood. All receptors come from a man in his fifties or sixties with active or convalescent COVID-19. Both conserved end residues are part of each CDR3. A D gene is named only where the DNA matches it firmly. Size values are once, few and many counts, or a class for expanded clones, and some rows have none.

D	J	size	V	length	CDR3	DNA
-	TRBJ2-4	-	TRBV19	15	CASSAPREAKNIQYF	TGTGCCAGTAGTGCCCCCAGGGAAGCCAAAAACATTCAGTACTTC
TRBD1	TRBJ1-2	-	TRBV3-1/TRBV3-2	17	CASSLQRPGQGSLGYTF	TGTGCCAGCAGCTTACAACGACCGGGACAGGGAAGTCTGGGCTACACCTTC
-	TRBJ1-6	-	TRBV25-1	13	CASSEGGNSPLHF	TGTGCCAGCAGTGAGGGGGGGAATTCACCCCTCCACTTT
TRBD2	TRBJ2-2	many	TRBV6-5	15	CASSREGGRAGELFF	TGTGCCAGCAGCCGGGAGGGGGGCAGGGCCGGGGAGCTGTTTTTT
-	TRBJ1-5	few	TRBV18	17	CASSPPFTGISNQPQHF	TGTGCCAGCTCACCACCGTTCACGGGTATTAGCAATCAGCCCCAGCATTTT
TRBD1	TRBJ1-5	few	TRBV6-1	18	CASSEGTGGPLRNQPQHF	TGTGCCAGCAGTGAAGGTACAGGGGGCCCCTTACGGAATCAGCCCCAGCATTTT
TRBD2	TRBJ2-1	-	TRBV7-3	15	CASSLRGGPYNEQFF	TGTGCCAGCAGCTTACGCGGGGGTCCCTACAATGAGCAGTTCTTC
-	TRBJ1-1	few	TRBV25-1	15	CASSEGGAGWTEAFF	TGTGCCAGCAGTGAAGGTGGGGCAGGGTGGACTGAAGCTTTCTTT
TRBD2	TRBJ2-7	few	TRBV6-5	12	CASHGTRDEQYF	TGTGCCAGCCATGGGACTAGAGACGAGCAGTACTTC
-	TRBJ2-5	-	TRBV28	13	CASRTGGQETQYF	TGTGCCAGCAGAACCGGTGGTCAAGAGACCCAGTACTTC
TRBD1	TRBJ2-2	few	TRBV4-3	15	CASSPRQGNTGELFF	TGCGCCAGCAGCCCTCGACAGGGGAACACCGGGGAGCTGTTTTTT
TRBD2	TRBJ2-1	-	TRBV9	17	CASSDRRPTSGGSEQFF	TGTGCCAGCAGCGACAGACGACCGACTAGCGGGGGCTCTGAGCAGTTCTTC
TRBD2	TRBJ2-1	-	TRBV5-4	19	CASSLKTSGGPSSYNEQFF	TGTGCCAGCAGCTTGAAGACTAGCGGGGGCCCGAGCTCCTACAATGAGCAGTTCTTC